These 14 T cell receptor beta chains came from one sample sequenced in a study of blood T cell repertoires in COVID-19. Profiled with immunoSEQ multiplex PCR; TCRdb holds only in-frame clones, not every one. This sample has over 200,000 clones, with 70% to 90% found just once. The specimen sequenced was peripheral blood. These receptors all come from a man of 80 years or more with acute or convalescent COVID-19.

This clone was seen more than once but under ten times. The chain recombines TRBV7-2 with TRBJ2-7; 11 nucleotides agree with TRBD1. V trimming: 5 bases; J trimming: 7 bases; junction bases outside the gene matches: 7. Per the germline V gene, CDR1 is SGHTA and CDR2 is FQGNSA. CDR3 size: 14 residues. The CDR3: CASSHQDRGLEQYF. The CDR3 DNA follows: TGTGCCAGCAGCCATCAGGACAGGGGGCTTGAGCAGTACTTC.

The chain is built from TRBV18 and TRBJ2-2; D is perhaps TRBD1 (6 bases). Germline V gene lookup returns CDR1 KGHSH and CDR2 LQKENI. The CDR3 is made up of 15 amino acids. V lost 5 bases, J lost 1 base, and 11 bases lay in between. This chain's CDR3 is CASSTDRLNTGELFF. CDR3 DNA sequence: TGTGCCAGCTCAACTGACAGGCTGAACACCGGGGAGCTGTTTTTT.

This clone turned up a few times. The chain carries TRBV14 and TRBJ1-2; D unresolved. The V gene's germline CDR1 is SGHDN and CDR2 FVKESK. CDR3 length: 14 amino acids. Trimming removed 0 bases from V and 0 bases from J, with 5 bases in between. DNA for the CDR3: TGTGCCAGCAGCCAAGACGGGACTAACTATGGCTACACCTTC. Its translation is CASSQDGTNYGYTF.

This sequence joins TRBV18 and TRBJ2-1, with D perhaps matching TRBD2 (7 bases). The CDR3 is made up of 16 amino acids. V lost 2 bases and J 6 bases, leaving 17 bases between the germline ends. The germline V gene has CDR1 KGHSH and CDR2 LQKENI. The chain's CDR3 is CASSPASGQGGNEQFF. The CDR3, as DNA: TGTGCCAGCTCACCAGCTAGCGGCCAAGGGGGCAATGAGCAGTTCTTC.

This chain connects TRBV25-1 to TRBJ1-1; the match to TRBD1 covers 8 bases. The J segment lost 8 bases and the V segment lost 4 bases, leaving 6 bases of the junction unmatched. Germline lookup yields CDR1 MGHDK and CDR2 SYGVNS. CDR3 size: 13 residues. In DNA, the CDR3 is TGTGCCAGCAGTGCAGGGACAGGAAGAGAAGCTTTCTTT. Its protein is CASSAGTGREAFF.

This chain links TRBV3-1 (or the pseudogene TRBV3-2) with TRBJ1-6; D is ambiguous. The CDR3 has 15 amino acids. Germline V gene sequence: CDR1 LGHDT, CDR2 YNNKEL (reference sequence). V lost 0 bases and J 0 bases, leaving 3 bases between the germline ends. This chain's CDR3 is CASSQDSSYNSPLHF. The CDR3 DNA sequence: TGTGCCAGCAGCCAAGACAGCTCCTATAATTCACCCCTCCACTTT.

The chain has TRBV3-1 (or the pseudogene TRBV3-2) and TRBJ1-2; maybe TRBD1 (5 bases). The germline V and J ends were trimmed by 1 base and 8 bases, with 14 bases remaining between them. This CDR3 contains 14 residues. Germline assignment: CDR1 LGHDT and CDR2 YNNKEL (reference sequence). The CDR3 sequence is CASSQVAGAGGYTF. The CDR3 DNA follows: TGTGCCAGCAGCCAAGTAGCTGGGGCGGGAGGCTACACCTTC.

About this clone itself: In the same sample, other DNA sequences code for this CDR3. The chain joins TRBV29-1 to TRBJ1-2, with 7 bases aligning to TRBD1. The ends lost 2 bases at V and 0 bases at J; junction bases unmatched: 0. This CDR3 has 13 residues. CDR1 SQVTM and CDR2 ANQGSEA come from the germline V gene. The CDR3 coding sequence is TGCAGCGTTGAAACAGGGGCTAACTATGGCTACACCTTC. As protein: CSVETGANYGYTF. The full variable domain, in which reference TRBV29-1 and TRBJ1-2 provide the parts outside the CDR3, is SAVISQKPSRDICQRGTSLTIQCQVDSQVTMMFWYRQQPGQSLTLIATANQGSEATYESGFVIDKFPISRPNLTFSTLTVSNMSPEDSSIYLCSVETGANYGYTFGSGTRLTVV.

J is TRBJ2-1 and V is TRBV6-4; TRBD2 agrees at 7 bases. Trimming removed 5 bases from V and 9 bases from J; junction bases left unmatched: 13. In germline, CDR1 is MRHNA, CDR2 SNTAGT. The CDR3 spans 15 residues. The CDR3 loop reads CASSFASGVGSEQFF. CDR3 DNA: TGTGCCAGCAGTTTTGCTAGCGGAGTTGGGAGTGAGCAGTTCTTC.

The V gene is TRBV6-2 or TRBV6-3, the J gene TRBJ1-2; D perhaps matches TRBD1 (6 bases). The V gene lost 2 bases and the J gene lost 0 bases, with 10 bases spanning the gap. Germline V CDR1 and CDR2: MNHEY, SVGEGT. The CDR3 length is 15 residues. In DNA form, the CDR3 reads TGTGCCAGCAGTTACCCCGGGACATCTAACTATGGCTACACCTTC. Its protein product is CASSYPGTSNYGYTF.

The rearrangement links TRBV7-9 to TRBJ1-2; a possible D gene is TRBD1 (5 bases). V was trimmed by 4 bases and J by 10 bases, leaving 19 bases between them. CDR1 is SEHNR, CDR2 FQNEAQ, per germline (reference sequence). The CDR3 has 14 amino acids. CDR3 residues: CASSSIRASGPYTF. The CDR3, as DNA: TGTGCCAGCAGCTCCATCAGGGCCTCAGGTCCCTACACCTTC.

This chain joins TRBV7-9 and TRBJ2-7; 7 bases map to TRBD2. CDR3 length equals 14 residues. The germline gives CDR1 SEHNR, CDR2 FQNEAQ (reference sequence). Trimming cost V 5 bases and J 3 bases; bases outside gene matches: 7. The CDR3 here is CASSARDYLYEQYV. The DNA of the CDR3 is TGTGCCAGCAGCGCCCGGGACTACCTCTACGAGCAGTACGTC.

This sequence joins TRBV6-5 and TRBJ2-5; D may be TRBD2 (6 bases). This CDR3 comprises 16 residues. Germline CDR1 and CDR2: MNHEY and SVGAGI. Trimming took off 6 bases at V and 2 bases at J, with 19 bases between the two ends. CDR3 sequence reads: CASSYRAGTFQETQYF. CDR3 nucleotides: TGTGCCAGCAGCTACCGGGCAGGGACTTTTCAAGAGACCCAGTACTTC.

With regard to this clone: This sample includes further DNA sequences coding for the same CDR3. This chain connects TRBV19 to TRBJ2-2, with D possibly matching TRBD2 (5 bases). Trimming pared 7 bases from V and 0 bases from J, leaving 9 bases between. Germline CDR1 is LNHDA and CDR2 is SQIVND (reference sequence). The CDR3 spans 14 residues. In DNA, the CDR3 is TGTGCCAGTAAAGGAGGACCGAACACCGGGGAGCTGTTTTTT. Translating it yields CASKGGPNTGELFF.